This TCR beta chain was captured in a study of T cell responses to AZD1222 COVID-19 vaccine. About this clone itself: What it recognizes is unknown.

Only in-frame clones appear in the TCRdb table, and some are missing; sequencing was by immunoSEQ multiplex PCR. The sample lists some 16,000 clones, around four fifths seen once, with 14% in the top ten. The CDR3 contains 15 residues. CDR1 MNHEY and CDR2 SMNVEV come from the germline V gene (reference sequence). Trimming took 5 bases from V and 7 from J; bases not matched to a gene: 12. Study-level points and caveats: Baseline serology detected seropositivity in only five to seven AZD1222 recipients.

The V call is TRBV27, the J call TRBJ1-2; 8 bases are shared with TRBD1. The sequence came from an adult who received the AZD1222 COVID-19 vaccine. Sequenced here: peripheral blood, sampled 28 days after the second AZD1222 dose. DNA of the CDR3: TGTGCCAGCAGTCTTTTGCCGGACAGGGCAGCTGGCTACACCTTC. Amino acids: CASSLLPDRAAGYTF.